This TCR beta chain stems from a study of shared clonotypes between healthy human individuals. Whole-study results and caveats: Estimated clonotype richness was generally higher in naive than memory subsets.

The ends were cut back, 5 bases at V and 4 bases at J, with 12 bases in the middle. Germline CDR1 reads MNHEY; CDR2 reads SVGAGI. This CDR3 is built from 13 residues. Data came from immunoSEQ multiplex PCR; TCRdb stores just in-frame clones and leaves some out. The top ten clones hold under 11% of a sample with around 200,000 clones, about 68% of them seen once. With respect to this clone: Its antigen is as yet unknown.

V usage is TRBV6-5 and J usage is TRBJ2-7; D assignment may be TRBD1 or TRBD2 (5 bases each). This receptor was identified in a man aged 30-40 years in good health. Sequencing was done on a sample of memory CD4+ T cells sorted from blood. Indicated subset: CD45RA-negative fraction. CDR3 in amino acids: CASSPPGRYEQYF. CDR3 sequence (DNA): TGTGCCAGCAGTCCCCCGGGACGGTACGAGCAGTACTTC.